The T cell receptor (beta chain) described here comes from a study of cytomegalovirus exposure and HLA in healthy donors. Study findings and constraints: Listed as cytomegalovirus-associated were 150 to 200 TCR beta chains.

Clones were read by immunoSEQ multiplex PCR, and TCRdb kept only the in-frame ones, dropping some. The sample carries roughly 100,000 clones, around 89% recorded once. Points on this clone: Its antigen is currently unknown.

Germline V gene sequence: CDR1 MNHNY, CDR2 SVGAGI (reference sequence). J lost 8 bases, V lost 5 bases, and 6 bases had no gene match. This CDR3 comprises 13 residues. The chain couples TRBV6-6 to TRBJ1-2, with 9 positions matching TRBD1. The sample taken for sequencing was PBMCs. This TCR came from a woman younger than 30 in good health and CMV-seropositive. CDR3 amino acids: CASSLDRGNGYTF. DNA of the CDR3: TGTGCCAGCAGTCTTGACAGGGGGAACGGCTACACCTTC.